Listed below are T cell receptor beta chains from one sample, sequenced in a study of OX40 agonist ivuxolimab in advanced cancers. TCRdb's table, derived via immunoSEQ multiplex PCR, lists solely in-frame clones and lacks some. Among around 60,000 clones listed, about 91% were seen once. The sample in question was CD4+ or CD8+ T cells sorted from blood, obtained in a trial of the OX40 agonist ivuxolimab. The receptors were sampled from an adult with an advanced solid tumor such as melanoma, head and neck, liver or kidney cancer. The CDR3 runs from the conserved cysteine through the conserved F or W. The D gene is left open where the match is weak. The size entry is marked missing in some rows and otherwise reads once, few, many or a size class.

D gene: .; V gene: TRBV5-6; clone size: .; J gene: TRBJ1-1; CDR3 DNA: TGTGCCAGCAGCTTTGGCAGCACCCCAAACGCTGAAGCTTTCTTT; CDR3 protein: CASSFGSTPNAEAFF
D gene: TRBD2; V gene: TRBV28; clone size: once; J gene: TRBJ2-2; CDR3 DNA: TGTGCCAGCAGGCCGGGACTAGCAACCGGGGAGCTGTTTTTT; CDR3 protein: CASRPGLATGELFF
D gene: .; V gene: TRBV28; clone size: .; J gene: TRBJ1-2; CDR3 DNA: TGTGCCAGCAGTTTATGGGTCCCAGTCGGCTACACCTTC; CDR3 protein: CASSLWVPVGYTF
D gene: TRBD1; V gene: TRBV28; clone size: few; J gene: TRBJ2-5; CDR3 DNA: TGTGCCAGCGCTCTGGGCAGGGGGCAAGAGACCCAGTACTTC; CDR3 protein: CASALGRGQETQYF
D gene: .; V gene: TRBV7-9; clone size: .; J gene: TRBJ2-3; CDR3 DNA: TGTGCCAGCAGCTTAACTGGGACTTACACAGATACGCAGTATTTT; CDR3 protein: CASSLTGTYTDTQYF
D gene: .; V gene: TRBV4-1; clone size: .; J gene: TRBJ2-5; CDR3 DNA: TGCGCCAGCAGCCAAGTAGTGGCAGTAAGGATGGAGACCCAGTACTTC; CDR3 protein: CASSQVVAVRMETQYF
D gene: TRBD1; V gene: TRBV4-2; clone size: .; J gene: TRBJ2-1; CDR3 DNA: TGTGCCAGCAGCCAAGAAGGACAGGGAGTTGAGCAGTTCTTC; CDR3 protein: CASSQEGQGVEQFF
D gene: TRBD1; V gene: TRBV19; clone size: .; J gene: TRBJ2-2; CDR3 DNA: TGTGCCAGTAGGGACGGACAGGGCGGGGCCGGGGAGCTGTTTTTT; CDR3 protein: CASRDGQGGAGELFF
D gene: TRBD1; V gene: TRBV11-3; clone size: .; J gene: TRBJ1-5; CDR3 DNA: TGTGCCAGCAGCCAGGATCGCCGACAGGGGGTCAATCAGCCCCAGCATTTT; CDR3 protein: CASSQDRRQGVNQPQHF
D gene: .; V gene: TRBV28; clone size: .; J gene: TRBJ2-7; CDR3 DNA: TGTGCCAGCAGTTTACTAGACAGGCTCTCCTACGAGCAGTACTTC; CDR3 protein: CASSLLDRLSYEQYF
D gene: TRBD1; V gene: TRBV6-6; clone size: once; J gene: TRBJ2-2; CDR3 DNA: TGTGCCAGCAGTCACTCCGGGACAGCGAACACCGGGGAGCTGTTTTTT; CDR3 protein: CASSHSGTANTGELFF
D gene: .; V gene: TRBV7-3; clone size: few; J gene: TRBJ2-1; CDR3 DNA: TGTGCCAGCAGCTTAGGACCTAACAATGAGCAGTTCTTC; CDR3 protein: CASSLGPNNEQFF
D gene: TRBD2; V gene: TRBV4-1; clone size: .; J gene: TRBJ2-3; CDR3 DNA: TGCGCCAGCAGCCAAGATTTTCGGACTAGCGGGAGCACAGATACGCAGTATTTT; CDR3 protein: CASSQDFRTSGSTDTQYF
D gene: .; V gene: TRBV19; clone size: .; J gene: TRBJ2-7; CDR3 DNA: TGTGCCAGTAGTATATCGACGGTGGGGGCTTACGAGCAGTACTTC; CDR3 protein: CASSISTVGAYEQYF
D gene: TRBD1; V gene: TRBV19; clone size: .; J gene: TRBJ2-2; CDR3 DNA: TGTGCCAGTAGTATTGGGACAGGGAGCACCGGGGAGCTGTTTTTT; CDR3 protein: CASSIGTGSTGELFF
D gene: .; V gene: TRBV19; clone size: .; J gene: TRBJ1-1; CDR3 DNA: TGTGCCAGTTTAAACAGCCTGAACACTGAAGCTTTCTTT; CDR3 protein: CASLNSLNTEAFF
D gene: .; V gene: TRBV20-1; clone size: .; J gene: TRBJ2-5; CDR3 DNA: TGCAGTGCTAGGACGGAAGAGACCCAGTACTTC; CDR3 protein: CSARTEETQYF
D gene: .; V gene: TRBV6-5; clone size: .; J gene: TRBJ2-3; CDR3 DNA: TGTGCCAGCAGTTACTCGACGGCCCTGGGCACAGATACGCAGTATTTT; CDR3 protein: CASSYSTALGTDTQYF
D gene: TRBD2; V gene: TRBV2; clone size: .; J gene: TRBJ2-2; CDR3 DNA: TGTGCCAGCAGTCTCCACTCGACTAGCTTGAACGGGGAGCTGTTTTTT; CDR3 protein: CASSLHSTSLNGELFF
D gene: .; V gene: TRBV10-3; clone size: .; J gene: TRBJ1-2; CDR3 DNA: TGTGCCATCAGTGAGGGAACAGGGTTCTATGGCTACACCTTC; CDR3 protein: CAISEGTGFYGYTF
D gene: .; V gene: TRBV7-9; clone size: .; J gene: TRBJ1-2; CDR3 DNA: TGTGCCAGCAGCTCGCGGGTACAGACGGGCTACACCTTC; CDR3 protein: CASSSRVQTGYTF
D gene: .; V gene: TRBV6-1; clone size: .; J gene: TRBJ1-4; CDR3 DNA: TGTGCCAGCAGTGAAGGAGGGGCCGTGGGTGAAAAACTGTTTTTT; CDR3 protein: CASSEGGAVGEKLFF
D gene: .; V gene: TRBV5-4; clone size: .; J gene: TRBJ2-2; CDR3 DNA: TGTGCCAGCAGCTTCACCCACGGGGAGCTGTTTTTT; CDR3 protein: CASSFTHGELFF
D gene: TRBD2; V gene: TRBV6-5; clone size: .; J gene: TRBJ2-3; CDR3 DNA: TGTGCCAGCAAGGCTAGCGGGGATACGCAGTATTTT; CDR3 protein: CASKASGDTQYF
D gene: .; V gene: TRBV5-1; clone size: .; J gene: TRBJ2-7; CDR3 DNA: TGCGCCAGCAGCTTGGCCGGGGTCACAGGCTCCGAGCAGTACTTC; CDR3 protein: CASSLAGVTGSEQYF
D gene: TRBD1; V gene: TRBV7-3; clone size: .; J gene: TRBJ2-1; CDR3 DNA: TGTGCCAGCAGCTTAGACAGGGTAGCGAATGAGCAGTTCTTC; CDR3 protein: CASSLDRVANEQFF
D gene: .; V gene: TRBV19; clone size: .; J gene: TRBJ2-5; CDR3 DNA: TGTGCCAGTAGTATAAATCCTCGAGAGACCCAGTACTTC; CDR3 protein: CASSINPRETQYF
D gene: .; V gene: TRBV5-1; clone size: once; J gene: TRBJ2-7; CDR3 DNA: TGCGCCAGCAGCCTTAATAGCGGTACCTCCTACGAGCAGTACTTC; CDR3 protein: CASSLNSGTSYEQYF
D gene: TRBD2; V gene: TRBV10-3; clone size: once; J gene: TRBJ2-1; CDR3 DNA: TGTGCCATCAGTATATCACTAGCGCCGAGCTCCTACAATGAGCAGTTCTTC; CDR3 protein: CAISISLAPSSYNEQFF
D gene: TRBD2; V gene: TRBV7-2; clone size: .; J gene: TRBJ2-7; CDR3 DNA: TGTGCCAGCAGCTACCCTAGCGGGGCGGGCTACGAGCAGTACTTC; CDR3 protein: CASSYPSGAGYEQYF
D gene: TRBD1; V gene: TRBV2; clone size: .; J gene: TRBJ1-2; CDR3 DNA: TGTGCCAGCAGAGCCGAGGGACAGTACTATGGCTACACCTTC; CDR3 protein: CASRAEGQYYGYTF
D gene: TRBD1; V gene: TRBV6-4; clone size: .; J gene: TRBJ2-1; CDR3 DNA: TGTGCCAGCAGTTGGACAGGCCGAGGGGGTGAGCAGTTCTTC; CDR3 protein: CASSWTGRGGEQFF
D gene: TRBD1; V gene: TRBV29-1; clone size: .; J gene: TRBJ2-7; CDR3 DNA: TGCAGCGTTCCTCGGGACAGGGTATTAAGCTCCTACGAGCAGTACTTC; CDR3 protein: CSVPRDRVLSSYEQYF
D gene: .; V gene: TRBV5-6; clone size: .; J gene: TRBJ1-1; CDR3 DNA: TGTGCCAGCAGCTTCGGTAGAGCTAGCGGCACTGAAGCTTTCTTT; CDR3 protein: CASSFGRASGTEAFF
D gene: TRBD1; V gene: TRBV7-9; clone size: .; J gene: TRBJ1-6; CDR3 DNA: TGTGCCAGCAGCTTAAGGACAGGGGATTCACCCCTCCACTTT; CDR3 protein: CASSLRTGDSPLHF
D gene: TRBD1; V gene: TRBV19; clone size: .; J gene: TRBJ1-5; CDR3 DNA: TGTGCCAGTAGTTATGACAGGGTTAGCAATCAGCCCCAGCATTTT; CDR3 protein: CASSYDRVSNQPQHF
D gene: .; V gene: TRBV11-3; clone size: .; J gene: TRBJ2-5; CDR3 DNA: TGTGCCAGCAGCTCCAAAGAGACCCAGTACTTC; CDR3 protein: CASSSKETQYF
D gene: .; V gene: TRBV30; clone size: .; J gene: TRBJ2-4; CDR3 DNA: TGTGCCTGTGGACTGGGAAACATTCAGTACTTC; CDR3 protein: CACGLGNIQYF
D gene: TRBD1; V gene: TRBV11-2; clone size: .; J gene: TRBJ2-7; CDR3 DNA: TGTGCCAGCAGCCCTCGGACAGGGGGAGGCGAGCAGTACTTC; CDR3 protein: CASSPRTGGGEQYF
D gene: TRBD1; V gene: TRBV7-8; clone size: .; J gene: TRBJ1-5; CDR3 DNA: TGTGCCAGCCGTCCCGGGACAGGGAAGAATCAGCCCCAGCATTTT; CDR3 protein: CASRPGTGKNQPQHF
D gene: .; V gene: TRBV7-2; clone size: .; J gene: TRBJ1-1; CDR3 DNA: TGTGCCAGCAGCTTGGGGAACTCGAACACTGAAGCTTTCTTT; CDR3 protein: CASSLGNSNTEAFF
D gene: .; V gene: TRBV11-1; clone size: .; J gene: TRBJ1-1; CDR3 DNA: TGTGCCAGCAGCTTCGTCAGGAACACTGAAGCTTTCTTT; CDR3 protein: CASSFVRNTEAFF
D gene: .; V gene: TRBV9; clone size: once; J gene: TRBJ2-5; CDR3 DNA: TGTGCCAGCAGCCCTTTCGGAGAGACCCAGTACTTC; CDR3 protein: CASSPFGETQYF
D gene: TRBD1; V gene: TRBV4-2; clone size: .; J gene: TRBJ2-5; CDR3 DNA: TGTGCCAGCAGCCAAGGGGACAGGAACCAAGAGACCCAGTACTTC; CDR3 protein: CASSQGDRNQETQYF
D gene: .; V gene: TRBV7-2; clone size: once; J gene: TRBJ1-1; CDR3 DNA: TGTGCCAGCAGCTTACTCCCCGAGAACACTGAAGCTTTCTTT; CDR3 protein: CASSLLPENTEAFF
D gene: TRBD1; V gene: TRBV2; clone size: once; J gene: TRBJ1-2; CDR3 DNA: TGTGCCAGTTCGGGACAGCCTTCTGGCTACACCTTC; CDR3 protein: CASSGQPSGYTF
D gene: .; V gene: TRBV28; clone size: .; J gene: TRBJ1-2; CDR3 DNA: TGTGCCAGCAGTCGGGCAGGTTATGGCTACACCTTC; CDR3 protein: CASSRAGYGYTF
D gene: .; V gene: TRBV30; clone size: few; J gene: TRBJ2-1; CDR3 DNA: TGTGCCTGGAGTGCTAGCTTTGGGAGTGAGCAGTTCTTC; CDR3 protein: CAWSASFGSEQFF
D gene: .; V gene: TRBV28; clone size: .; J gene: TRBJ1-5; CDR3 DNA: TGTGCCAGCAGTTTACAGGATTATCAGCCCCAGCATTTT; CDR3 protein: CASSLQDYQPQHF
D gene: .; V gene: TRBV14; clone size: .; J gene: TRBJ1-3; CDR3 DNA: TGTGCCAGCAGCCACAGGATCTCTGGAAACACCATATATTTT; CDR3 protein: CASSHRISGNTIYF
D gene: .; V gene: TRBV4-1; clone size: .; J gene: TRBJ1-4; CDR3 DNA: TGCGCCAGCAGCCAAGATCTCGGGGGGGGTCGGGAAAAACTGTTTTTT; CDR3 protein: CASSQDLGGGREKLFF
D gene: .; V gene: TRBV19; clone size: .; J gene: TRBJ2-1; CDR3 DNA: TGTGCCAGTAGTACCGAAAGAGGGAATGAGCAGTTCTTC; CDR3 protein: CASSTERGNEQFF
D gene: .; V gene: TRBV10-3; clone size: .; J gene: TRBJ2-1; CDR3 DNA: TGTGCCACCCTGGCAGGGAACTACAATGAGCAGTTCTTC; CDR3 protein: CATLAGNYNEQFF
D gene: .; V gene: TRBV7-9; clone size: .; J gene: TRBJ1-1; CDR3 DNA: TGTGCCAGCAGCTTTCGGGTGTATAGCACTGAAGCTTTCTTT; CDR3 protein: CASSFRVYSTEAFF
D gene: .; V gene: TRBV30; clone size: .; J gene: TRBJ2-1; CDR3 DNA: TGTGCCTGGAGTGTAGGTTCCACTGTCGGTGAGCAGTTCTTC; CDR3 protein: CAWSVGSTVGEQFF
D gene: TRBD1; V gene: TRBV7-2; clone size: .; J gene: TRBJ1-5; CDR3 DNA: TGTGCCAGCAGCCCGGGGACAGGGGTCCGCAATCAGCCCCAGCATTTT; CDR3 protein: CASSPGTGVRNQPQHF